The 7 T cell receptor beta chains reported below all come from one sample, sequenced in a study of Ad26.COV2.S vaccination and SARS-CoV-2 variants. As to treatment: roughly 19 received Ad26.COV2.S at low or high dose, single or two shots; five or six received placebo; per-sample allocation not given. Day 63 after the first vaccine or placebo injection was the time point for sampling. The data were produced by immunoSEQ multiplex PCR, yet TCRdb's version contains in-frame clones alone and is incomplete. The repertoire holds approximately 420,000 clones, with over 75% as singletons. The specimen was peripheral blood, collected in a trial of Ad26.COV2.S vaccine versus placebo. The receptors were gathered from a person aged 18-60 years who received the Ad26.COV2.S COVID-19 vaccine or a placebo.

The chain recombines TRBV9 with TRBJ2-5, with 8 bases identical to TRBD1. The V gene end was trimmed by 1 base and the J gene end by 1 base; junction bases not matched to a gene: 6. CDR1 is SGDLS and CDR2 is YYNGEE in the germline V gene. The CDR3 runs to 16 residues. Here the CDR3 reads CASSVRGQGVQETQYF. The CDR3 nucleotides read TGTGCCAGCAGCGTACGAGGACAGGGTGTCCAAGAGACCCAGTACTTC.

The CDR3 DNA reads as TGTGCCAGCAGCCCTGGTCCAAATTCCTATGGCTACACCTTC. Its protein is CASSPGPNSYGYTF. The chain is built from TRBV3-1 (or the pseudogene TRBV3-2) and TRBJ1-2; D unresolved. Germline CDR1 and CDR2: LGHDT and YNNKEL (reference sequence). V shed 4 bases and J shed 4 bases, with 13 bases lying between them. This CDR3 region has 14 residues.

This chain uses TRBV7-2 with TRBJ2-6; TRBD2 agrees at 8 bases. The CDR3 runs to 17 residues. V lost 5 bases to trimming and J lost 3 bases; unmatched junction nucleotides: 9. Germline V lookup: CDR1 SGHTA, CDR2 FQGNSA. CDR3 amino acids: CASSRSGTRGGANVLTF. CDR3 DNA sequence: TGTGCCAGCAGCAGATCCGGGACTAGAGGTGGGGCCAACGTCCTGACTTTC.

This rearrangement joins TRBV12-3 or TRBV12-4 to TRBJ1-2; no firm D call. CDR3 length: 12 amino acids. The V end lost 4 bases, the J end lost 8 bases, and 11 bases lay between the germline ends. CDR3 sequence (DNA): TGTGCCAGCAGTTCCCGTCCTGGGGGCTACACCTTC. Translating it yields CASSSRPGGYTF.

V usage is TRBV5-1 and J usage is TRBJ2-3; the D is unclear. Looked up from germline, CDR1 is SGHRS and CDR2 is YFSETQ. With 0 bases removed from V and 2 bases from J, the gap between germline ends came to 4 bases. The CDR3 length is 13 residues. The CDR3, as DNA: TGCGCCAGCAGCTTGGATGTCACAGATACGCAGTATTTT. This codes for CASSLDVTDTQYF. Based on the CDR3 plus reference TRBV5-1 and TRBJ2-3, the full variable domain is KAGVTQTPRYLIKTRGQQVTLSCSPISGHRSVSWYQQTPGQGLQFLFEYFSETQRNKGNFPGRFSGRQFSNSRSEMNVSTLELGDSALYLCASSLDVTDTQYFGPGTRLTVL.

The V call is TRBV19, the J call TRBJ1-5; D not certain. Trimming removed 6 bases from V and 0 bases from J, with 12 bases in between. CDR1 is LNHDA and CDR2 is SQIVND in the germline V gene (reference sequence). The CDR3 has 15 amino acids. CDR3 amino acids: CASSPGDYSNQPQHF. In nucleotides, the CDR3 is TGTGCCAGTAGCCCCGGGGATTATAGCAATCAGCCCCAGCATTTT.

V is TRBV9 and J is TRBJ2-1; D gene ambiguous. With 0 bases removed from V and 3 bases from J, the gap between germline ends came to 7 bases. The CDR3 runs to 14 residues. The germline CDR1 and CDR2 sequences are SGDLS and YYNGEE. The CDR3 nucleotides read TGTGCCAGCAGCGTAGTGGATGACTACAATGAGCAGTTCTTC. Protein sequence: CASSVVDDYNEQFF. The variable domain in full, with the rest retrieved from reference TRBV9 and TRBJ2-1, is DSGVTQTPKHLITATGQRVTLRCSPRSGDLSVYWYQQSLDQGLQFLIQYYNGEERAKGNILERFSAQQFPDLHSELNLSSLELGDSALYFCASSVVDDYNEQFFGPGTRLTVL.